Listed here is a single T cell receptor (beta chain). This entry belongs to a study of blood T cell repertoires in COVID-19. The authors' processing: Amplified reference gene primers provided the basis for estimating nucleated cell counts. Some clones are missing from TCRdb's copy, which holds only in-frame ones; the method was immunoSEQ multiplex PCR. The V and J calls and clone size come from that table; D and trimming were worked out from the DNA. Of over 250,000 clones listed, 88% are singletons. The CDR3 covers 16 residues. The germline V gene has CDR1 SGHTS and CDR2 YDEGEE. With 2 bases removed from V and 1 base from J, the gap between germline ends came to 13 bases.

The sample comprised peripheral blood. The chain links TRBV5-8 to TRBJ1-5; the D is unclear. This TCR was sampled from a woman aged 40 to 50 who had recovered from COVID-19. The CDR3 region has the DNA TGTGCCAGCAGCTTCCCGGGAGTCCAAAGCAATCAGCCCCAGCATTTT. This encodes CASSFPGVQSNQPQHF. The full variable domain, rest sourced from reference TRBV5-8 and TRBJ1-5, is EAGVTQSPTHLIKTRGQQATLRCSPISGHTSVYWYQQALGLGLQFLLWYDEGEERNRGNFPPRFSGRQFPNYSSELNVNALELEDSALYLCASSFPGVQSNQPQHFGDGTRLSIL.